The present T cell receptor beta chain was sequenced within a study of regulatory T cells in long-lasting Graves disease. This clonotype was detected a few times. According to the study, TCR beta libraries were built with iRepertoire HTBI primers and CDR3-region Arm-PCR. Via MiXCR, TCRdb re-called the multiplex PCR reads, giving one row per CDR3 protein. Of 540,000 or so distinct CDR3 sequences in the sample, about 13% were seen once. There are 13 residues in the CDR3. Germline values: CDR1 DFQATT, CDR2 SNEGSKA (reference sequence). V was clipped by 3 bases and J by 2 bases, with 9 bases between them. Indicated time point: newly diagnosed GD, antithyroid drugs for less than 3 months. Scientists built the TCR library using RNA that was extracted from PBMCs. Another study also made use of these data, one on T cells in Graves' hyperthyroidism and ophthalmopathy.

The chain joins TRBV20-1 to TRBJ2-3; maybe TRBD2 (6 bases). Sample: peripheral blood mononuclear cells (PBMCs), taken at new diagnosis, from a patient treated with antithyroid drugs. The sequence came from a man aged 25-40 years with Graves disease. The CDR3 DNA is TGCAGTGCTAGGACTAGTAACACAGATACGCAGTATTTT. Its translation is CSARTSNTDTQYF.